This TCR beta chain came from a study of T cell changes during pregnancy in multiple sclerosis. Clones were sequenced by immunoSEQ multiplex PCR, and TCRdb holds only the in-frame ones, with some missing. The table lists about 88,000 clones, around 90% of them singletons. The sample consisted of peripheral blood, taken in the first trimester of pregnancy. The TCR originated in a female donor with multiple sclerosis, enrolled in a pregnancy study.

The CDR3 region is CASSLGSAGGGTGELFF. CDR3 DNA: TGCGCCAGCAGCTTGGGTTCGGCGGGAGGCGGCACCGGGGAGCTGTTTTTT. The chain couples TRBV5-1 to TRBJ2-2, with TRBD2 identical over 8 bases. The CDR3 has 17 amino acids. Germline CDR1 is SGHRS and CDR2 is YFSETQ. The J segment lost 4 bases and the V segment lost 0 bases, leaving 8 bases of the junction unmatched. The whole variable domain, filled in from reference TRBV5-1 and TRBJ2-2, reads KAGVTQTPRYLIKTRGQQVTLSCSPISGHRSVSWYQQTPGQGLQFLFEYFSETQRNKGNFPGRFSGRQFSNSRSEMNVSTLELGDSALYLCASSLGSAGGGTGELFFGEGSRLTVL.